The 8 T cell receptor beta chains below all came from one sample that was sequenced in a study of graft-versus-host responses after intestinal transplantation. Tissue processing of the graft released intraepithelial and lamina propria lymphocytes from it. Only in-frame clones appear in the TCRdb table, and some are missing; sequencing was by immunoSEQ multiplex PCR. The table has 13,000 or so clones, roughly 74% seen once; the top ten hold roughly 7.6%. This specimen consisted of ileum tissue, obtained 16 days after intestinal transplant. The source of these receptors is a human patient who received an intestinal transplant, so some T cells may come from the graft donor.

The rearrangement uses TRBV27 and TRBJ2-1; the match to TRBD2 covers 11 bases. V shed 2 bases, J shed 4 bases, and the junction held 10 bases outside the gene matches. Per germline, CDR1 MNHEY and CDR2 SMNVEV (reference sequence). The CDR3 spans 18 residues. The CDR3 loop reads CASSLSALGTSGYNEQFF. For the CDR3, the DNA is TGTGCCAGCAGTTTAAGTGCCCTCGGGACTAGCGGTTACAATGAGCAGTTCTTC.

The V gene is TRBV4-1, the J gene TRBJ2-7; D remains ambiguous. From germline, CDR1 is MGHRA and CDR2 YSYEKL. V lost 1 base, J lost 8 bases, and 12 bases lay in between. The CDR3 is 13 amino acids. The CDR3 sequence is CASSQVPIEKQYF. In DNA form, the CDR3 reads TGCGCCAGCAGCCAAGTGCCCATAGAAAAGCAGTACTTC.

This clone appeared once. The CDR3 DNA is TGTGCCAGCAGTGCCCTGGGACAGGGACCTCCCTCCTACGAGCAGTACTTC. Its protein product is CASSALGQGPPSYEQYF. The genes are TRBV6-1 and TRBJ2-5; the match to TRBD1 covers 9 bases. The tail of the sequence fits TRBJ2-7 better, so the J call may be wrong. Germline V CDR1 and CDR2: MNHNS, SASEGT. CDR3 size: 17 residues.

The chain uses TRBV10-3 and TRBJ2-3, with D perhaps TRBD1 (6 bases). This CDR3 has 19 residues. The germline CDR1 and CDR2 sequences are ENHRY and SYGVKD. V was pared by 4 bases and J by 7 bases, with 30 bases between. Written as DNA, the CDR3 is TGTGCCATCAGTGCCCTCCGTCTGTGGGACATGTCCCGACGAAATACGCAGTATTTT. It encodes CAISALRLWDMSRRNTQYF.

This clone was counted once. The rearrangement uses TRBV9 and TRBJ2-2, with 10 positions matching TRBD2. CDR3 length: 16 residues. The germline CDR1 and CDR2 sequences are SGDLS and YYNGEE. J lost 6 bases, V lost 1 base, and 6 bases had no gene match. The CDR3 region is CASSVWSGGAAGELFF. CDR3 nucleotide sequence: TGTGCCAGCAGCGTATGGAGCGGGGGGGCTGCCGGGGAGCTGTTTTTT. The variable domain in full, completed from reference TRBV9 and TRBJ2-2, reads DSGVTQTPKHLITATGQRVTLRCSPRSGDLSVYWYQQSLDQGLQFLIQYYNGEERAKGNILERFSAQQFPDLHSELNLSSLELGDSALYFCASSVWSGGAAGELFFGEGSRLTVL.

This clone was observed a single time. This sequence joins TRBV7-3 and TRBJ2-3; D is perhaps TRBD1 (5 bases). Germline CDR1 reads SGHTA; CDR2 reads FQGTGA. The CDR3 sequence is 13 residues long. Trimming left V 5 bases short and J 5 bases short, with 11 bases between. This chain's CDR3 is CASSPDNLDTQYF. CDR3 DNA: TGTGCCAGCAGCCCGGACAATCTAGATACGCAGTATTTT.

This clone turned up a few times. This chain uses TRBV4-1 with TRBJ2-7; 7 nucleotides agree with TRBD1. Trimming removed 4 bases from V and 3 bases from J; junction bases left unmatched: 9. The CDR3 consists of 15 residues. The germline V gene encodes CDR1 MGHRA and CDR2 YSYEKL. CDR3 bases: TGCGCCAGCAGCCCAGGACGAGGGGGCGGCTACGAGCAGTACTTC. Translated, it gives CASSPGRGGGYEQYF.

The rearrangement joins TRBV11-3 to TRBJ1-2; D might be TRBD1 (6 bases). The V end was cut by 2 bases, the J end by 6 bases, with 16 bases between. Germline V gene data show CDR1 as SGHNT and CDR2 as YENEEA. The CDR3 has 15 residues. CDR3 region: CASSLFPGDNHGYTF. CDR3 DNA: TGTGCCAGCAGCTTATTCCCTGGGGACAACCATGGCTACACCTTC.